Below, one T cell receptor beta chain is given with its context. These data come from a study of shared clonotypes between healthy human individuals. Clones were sequenced by immunoSEQ multiplex PCR, and TCRdb holds only the in-frame ones, with some missing. The sample lists about 670,000 clones; roughly 78% were seen once. Naive CD45RA+ and memory CD45RA-negative subsets were split from CD4+ cells. The sequencing sample was made of memory CD4+ T cells sorted from blood. Described subset: CD45RA-negative fraction. The clonotype comes from a woman aged 25 to 39 in good health.

The CDR3 region is CASSLGSSYEQYF. The CDR3 coding sequence is TGTGCCAGCAGTTTGGGCAGCTCCTACGAGCAGTACTTC. V is TRBV28 and J is TRBJ2-7; unclear D gene. The V end was cut by 3 bases, the J end by 0 bases, with 6 bases between. Germline V lookup: CDR1 MDHEN, CDR2 SYDVKM. The CDR3 covers 13 residues.